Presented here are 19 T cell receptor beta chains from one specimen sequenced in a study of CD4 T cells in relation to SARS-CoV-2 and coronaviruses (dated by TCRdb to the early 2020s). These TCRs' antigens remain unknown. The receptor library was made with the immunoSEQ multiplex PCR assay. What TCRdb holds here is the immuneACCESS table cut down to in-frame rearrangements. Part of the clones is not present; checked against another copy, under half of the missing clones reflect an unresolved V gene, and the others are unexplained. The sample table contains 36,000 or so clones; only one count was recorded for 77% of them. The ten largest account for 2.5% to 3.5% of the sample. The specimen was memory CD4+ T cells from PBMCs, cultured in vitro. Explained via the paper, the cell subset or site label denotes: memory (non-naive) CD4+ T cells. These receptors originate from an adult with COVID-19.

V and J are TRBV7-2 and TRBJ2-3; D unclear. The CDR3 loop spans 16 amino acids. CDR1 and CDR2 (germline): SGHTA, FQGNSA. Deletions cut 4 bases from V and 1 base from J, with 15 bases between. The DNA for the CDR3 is TGTGCCAGCAGCTCAACCTTGCTCGGAGGCACAGATACGCAGTATTTT. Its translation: CASSSTLLGGTDTQYF.

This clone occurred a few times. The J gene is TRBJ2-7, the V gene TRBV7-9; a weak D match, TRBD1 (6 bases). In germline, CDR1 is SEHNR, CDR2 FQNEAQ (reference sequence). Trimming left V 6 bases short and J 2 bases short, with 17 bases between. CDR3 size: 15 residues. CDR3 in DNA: TGTGCCAGCAGGGCCGACAGGTGGGGCACCTACGAGCAGTACTTC. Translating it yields CASRADRWGTYEQYF.

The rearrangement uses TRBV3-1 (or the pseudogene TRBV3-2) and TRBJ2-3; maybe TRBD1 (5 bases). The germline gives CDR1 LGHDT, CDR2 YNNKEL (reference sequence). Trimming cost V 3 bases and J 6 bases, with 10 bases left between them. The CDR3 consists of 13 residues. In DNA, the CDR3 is TGTGCCAGCAGCCAGTCAGGGATCGATACGCAGTATTTT. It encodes CASSQSGIDTQYF.

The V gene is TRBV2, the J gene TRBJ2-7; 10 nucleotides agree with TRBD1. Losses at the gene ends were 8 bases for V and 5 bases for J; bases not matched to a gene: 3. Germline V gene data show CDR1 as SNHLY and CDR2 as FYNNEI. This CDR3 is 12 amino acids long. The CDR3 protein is CASRDRGHEQYF. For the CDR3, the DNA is TGTGCCAGCCGGGACAGGGGACACGAGCAGTACTTC. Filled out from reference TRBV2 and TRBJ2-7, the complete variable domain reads EPEVTQTPSHQVTQMGQEVILRCVPISNHLYFYWYRQILGQKVEFLVSFYNNEISEKSEIFDDQFSVERPDGSNFTLKIRSTKLEDSAMYFCASRDRGHEQYFGPGTRLTVT.

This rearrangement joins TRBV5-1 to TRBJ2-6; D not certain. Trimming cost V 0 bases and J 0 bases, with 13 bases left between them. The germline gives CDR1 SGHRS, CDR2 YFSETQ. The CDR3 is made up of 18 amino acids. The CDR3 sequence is CASSLDSASSSGANVLTF. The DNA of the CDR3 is TGCGCCAGCAGCTTGGACAGCGCATCGAGCTCTGGGGCCAACGTCCTGACTTTC.

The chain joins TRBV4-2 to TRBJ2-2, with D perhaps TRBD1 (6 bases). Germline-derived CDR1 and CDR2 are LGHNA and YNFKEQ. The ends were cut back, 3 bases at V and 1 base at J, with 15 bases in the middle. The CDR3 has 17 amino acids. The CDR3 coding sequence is TGTGCCAGCAGCCATGTATCCCTACAGGGGAACACCGGGGAGCTGTTTTTT. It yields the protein CASSHVSLQGNTGELFF.

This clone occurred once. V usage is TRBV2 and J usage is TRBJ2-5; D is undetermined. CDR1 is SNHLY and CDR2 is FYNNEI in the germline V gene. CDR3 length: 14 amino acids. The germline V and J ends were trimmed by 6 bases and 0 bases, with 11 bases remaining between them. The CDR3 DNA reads TGTGCCAGCAGAGAGACCTTGGACCAAGAGACCCAGTACTTC. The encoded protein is CASRETLDQETQYF.

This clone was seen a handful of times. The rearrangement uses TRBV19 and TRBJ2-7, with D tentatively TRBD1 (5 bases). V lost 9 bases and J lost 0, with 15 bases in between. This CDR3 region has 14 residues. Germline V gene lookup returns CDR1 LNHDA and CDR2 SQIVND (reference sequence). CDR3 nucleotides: TGTGCCAGCACACAGACAGTTCGCTCCTACGAGCAGTACTTC. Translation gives CASTQTVRSYEQYF.

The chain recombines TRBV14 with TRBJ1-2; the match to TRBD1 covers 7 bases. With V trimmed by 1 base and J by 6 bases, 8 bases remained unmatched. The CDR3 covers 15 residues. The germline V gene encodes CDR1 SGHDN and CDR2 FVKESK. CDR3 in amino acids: CASSQGETGNDGYTF. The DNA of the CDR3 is TGTGCCAGCAGCCAAGGGGAGACAGGGAACGATGGCTACACCTTC.

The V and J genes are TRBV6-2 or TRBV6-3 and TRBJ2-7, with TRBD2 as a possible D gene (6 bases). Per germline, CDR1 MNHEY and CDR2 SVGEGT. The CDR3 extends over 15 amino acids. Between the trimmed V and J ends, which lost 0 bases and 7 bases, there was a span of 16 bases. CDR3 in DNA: TGTGCCAGCAGTTACTCGACCAGCGGTGGAGGGGAGCAGTACTTC. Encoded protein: CASSYSTSGGGEQYF.

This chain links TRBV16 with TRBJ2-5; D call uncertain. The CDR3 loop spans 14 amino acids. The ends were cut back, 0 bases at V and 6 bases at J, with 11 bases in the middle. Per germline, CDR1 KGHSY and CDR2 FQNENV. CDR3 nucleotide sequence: TGTGCCAGCAGCCAATCCTCGGGTAGGAAGACCCAGTACTTC. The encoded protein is CASSQSSGRKTQYF.

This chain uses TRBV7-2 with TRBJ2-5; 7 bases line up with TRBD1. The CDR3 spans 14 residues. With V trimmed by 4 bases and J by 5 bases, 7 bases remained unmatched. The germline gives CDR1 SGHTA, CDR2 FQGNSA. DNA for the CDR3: TGTGCCAGCAGCTCCGGGACAGCCAGGGAGACCCAGTACTTC. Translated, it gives CASSSGTARETQYF.

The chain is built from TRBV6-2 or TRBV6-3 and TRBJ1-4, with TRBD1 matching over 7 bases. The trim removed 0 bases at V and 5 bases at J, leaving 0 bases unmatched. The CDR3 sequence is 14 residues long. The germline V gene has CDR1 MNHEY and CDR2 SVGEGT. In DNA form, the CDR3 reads TGTGCCAGCAGTTACTCGGGACAGAATGAAAAACTGTTTTTT. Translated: CASSYSGQNEKLFF.

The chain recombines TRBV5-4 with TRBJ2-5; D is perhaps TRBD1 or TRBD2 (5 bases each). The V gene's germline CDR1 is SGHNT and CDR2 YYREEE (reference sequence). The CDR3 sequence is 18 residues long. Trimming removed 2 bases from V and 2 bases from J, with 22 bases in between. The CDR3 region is CASSFDLVTGPGQETQYF. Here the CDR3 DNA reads TGTGCCAGCAGCTTTGACCTCGTTACGGGGCCAGGGCAAGAGACCCAGTACTTC.

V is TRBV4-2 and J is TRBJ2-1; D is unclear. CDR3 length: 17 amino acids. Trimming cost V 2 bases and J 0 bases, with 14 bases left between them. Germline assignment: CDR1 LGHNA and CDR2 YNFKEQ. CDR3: CASSQQGLRRSYNEQFF. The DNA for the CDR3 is TGTGCCAGCAGCCAACAAGGCTTGCGGCGCTCCTACAATGAGCAGTTCTTC.

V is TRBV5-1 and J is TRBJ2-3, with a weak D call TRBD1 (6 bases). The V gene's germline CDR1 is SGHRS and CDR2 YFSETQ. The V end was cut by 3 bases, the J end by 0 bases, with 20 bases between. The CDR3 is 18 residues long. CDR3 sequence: CASSYRTVTPTSTDTQYF. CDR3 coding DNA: TGCGCCAGCAGCTACAGGACAGTTACCCCGACTAGCACAGATACGCAGTATTTT.

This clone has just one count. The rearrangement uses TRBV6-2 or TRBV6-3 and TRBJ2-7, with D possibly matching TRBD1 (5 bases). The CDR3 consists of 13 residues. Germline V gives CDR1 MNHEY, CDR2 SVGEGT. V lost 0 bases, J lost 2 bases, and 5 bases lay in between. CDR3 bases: TGTGCCAGCAGTTACTCGGACACCTACGAGCAGTACTTC. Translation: CASSYSDTYEQYF.

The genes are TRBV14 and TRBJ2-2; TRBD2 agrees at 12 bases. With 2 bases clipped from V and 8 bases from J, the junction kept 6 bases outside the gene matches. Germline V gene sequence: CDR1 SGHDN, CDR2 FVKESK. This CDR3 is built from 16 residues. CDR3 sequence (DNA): TGTGCCAGCAGCCAACTGGGACTAGCGGGCTTTGGGGAGCTGTTTTTT. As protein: CASSQLGLAGFGELFF.

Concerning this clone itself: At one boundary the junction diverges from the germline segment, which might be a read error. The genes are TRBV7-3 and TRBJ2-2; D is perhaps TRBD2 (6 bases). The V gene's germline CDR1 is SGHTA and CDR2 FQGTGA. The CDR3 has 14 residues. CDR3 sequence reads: CASSLGLTPGELFF. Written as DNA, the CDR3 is TGTGCCAGCAGCTTAGGACTAACCCCCGGCGAGCTGTTTTTT.